The 10 T cell receptor beta chains in this list originate from one sample, sequenced in a study of cytomegalovirus exposure and HLA in healthy donors. The PCR ran on 60 Vbeta and 13 Jbeta primers. Sequencing was performed with immunoSEQ multiplex PCR; in TCRdb, only in-frame clones are kept and a portion is missing. Counted here are around 86,000 clones, 7.6% occurring once; the ten biggest clones make up over 2%. The sequencing input was PBMCs. The origin of the receptors is a man aged 45-65 years in good health and CMV-seronegative.

This clone came up a few times. J is TRBJ1-5 and V is TRBV6-1, with D possibly matching TRBD1 (5 bases). The CDR3 has 16 residues. The V and J ends lost 1 base and 0 bases respectively, with 10 bases between them. From germline, CDR1 is MNHNS and CDR2 SASEGT. CDR3 in DNA: TGTGCCAGCAGTGAAGGCGGGGGAACTAGCAATCAGCCCCAGCATTTT. It codes for CASSEGGGTSNQPQHF.

The chain has TRBV28 and TRBJ1-5; D unclear. V gave up 5 bases and J gave up 5 bases, with 7 bases separating them. The CDR3 consists of 12 residues. Germline assignment: CDR1 MDHEN and CDR2 SYDVKM. The CDR3 here is CASSLPDQPQHF. The CDR3 nucleotides read TGTGCCAGCAGTCTGCCGGATCAGCCCCAGCATTTT.

The chain uses TRBV5-1 and TRBJ2-1; D uncertain. CDR1 is SGHRS and CDR2 is YFSETQ in the germline V gene. The V end lost 1 base, the J end lost 1 base, and 6 bases lay between the germline ends. The CDR3 sequence is 14 residues long. The CDR3 DNA reads as TGCGCCAGCAGCTTGTTCCTATCCTACAATGAGCAGTTCTTC. This encodes CASSLFLSYNEQFF.

Here the CDR3 DNA reads TGTGCCAGCAGCTTATCTCTTCGGGAGGATGAGCAGTTCTTC. Amino acids: CASSLSLREDEQFF. The V call is TRBV7-2, the J call TRBJ2-1; 7 bases align to TRBD2. Germline lookup yields CDR1 SGHTA and CDR2 FQGNSA. The ends lost 2 bases at V and 8 bases at J; junction bases unmatched: 6. The CDR3 runs 14 residues.

This clone occurred a few times. The chain combines TRBV27 with TRBJ1-4; D gene unclear. The ends were cut back, 6 bases at V and 0 bases at J, with 8 bases in the middle. Germline V gene data show CDR1 as MNHEY and CDR2 as SMNVEV (reference sequence). This CDR3 has 14 amino acids. CDR3 in amino acids: CASRYTATNEKLFF. The DNA for the CDR3 is TGTGCCAGCAGATATACTGCAACTAATGAAAAACTGTTTTTT.

The sample holds many counts of this clone. The chain recombines TRBV5-4 with TRBJ2-3; TRBD2 aligns across 9 bases. CDR3 length equals 17 residues. J lost 0 bases, V lost 2 bases, and 7 bases had no gene match. Germline V lookup: CDR1 SGHNT, CDR2 YYREEE (reference sequence). CDR3: CASSFLAGSASTDTQYF. DNA of the CDR3: TGTGCCAGCAGCTTTCTAGCGGGGTCGGCTAGCACAGATACGCAGTATTTT.

A word on this clone: Sequence at one end of the junction differs from germline and may be a read error. The V call is TRBV28, the J call TRBJ2-7; D not certain. In germline, CDR1 is MDHEN, CDR2 SYDVKM. This CDR3 has 11 amino acids. As DNA, the CDR3 is TGTGCCAGCAGTTCCCCCTACGTGCAGTACTTC. Protein product: CASSSPYVQYF.

This clone was seen more than once but under ten times. The V gene is TRBV21-1, the J gene TRBJ2-7; the table's D call TRBD2 went unverified against the DNA. TRBV21-1 is an annotated pseudogene. This CDR3 is built from 16 residues. Here the CDR3 reads CASTSGALAIRCEQYF. The CDR3 DNA follows: TGTGCCAGTACCTCCGGTGCGCTAGCGATACGTTGCGAGCAGTACTTC.

J is TRBJ2-3 and V is TRBV28; maybe TRBD2 (7 bases). Trimming stripped 9 bases from V and 4 bases from J, with 17 bases between. The CDR3 extends over 14 amino acids. Germline CDR1 MDHEN, CDR2 SYDVKM. The CDR3, as DNA: TGTGCCAGTCAGTTCGCGGGGGCCTCAGATACGCAGTATTTT. Its translation is CASQFAGASDTQYF.

The chain has TRBV27 and TRBJ2-7; D ambiguous. The V gene's germline CDR1 is MNHEY and CDR2 SMNVEV (reference sequence). V shed 8 bases and J shed 3 bases, with 8 bases lying between them. The CDR3 covers 11 residues. CDR3: CASANYYEQYF. CDR3 sequence (DNA): TGTGCCAGCGCGAACTACTACGAGCAGTACTTC.